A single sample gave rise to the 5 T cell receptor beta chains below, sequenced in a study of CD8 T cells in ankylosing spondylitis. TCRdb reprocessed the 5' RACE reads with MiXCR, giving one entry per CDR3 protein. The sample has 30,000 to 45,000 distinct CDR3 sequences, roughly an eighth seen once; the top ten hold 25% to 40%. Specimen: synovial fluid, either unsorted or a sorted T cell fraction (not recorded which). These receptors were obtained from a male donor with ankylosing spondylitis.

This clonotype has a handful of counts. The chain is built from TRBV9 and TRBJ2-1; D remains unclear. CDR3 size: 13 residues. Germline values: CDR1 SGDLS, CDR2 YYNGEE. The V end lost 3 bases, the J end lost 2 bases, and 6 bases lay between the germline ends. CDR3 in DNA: TGTGCCAGCAGCGGGGCAGCCTACAATGAGCAGTTCTTC. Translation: CASSGAAYNEQFF.

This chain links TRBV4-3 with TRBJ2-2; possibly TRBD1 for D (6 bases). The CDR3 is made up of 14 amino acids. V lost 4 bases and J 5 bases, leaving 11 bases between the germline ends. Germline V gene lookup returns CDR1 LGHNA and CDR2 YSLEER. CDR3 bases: TGCGCCAGCAGCCCCTCCAGGGGTACCGGGGAGCTGTTTTTT. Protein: CASSPSRGTGELFF.

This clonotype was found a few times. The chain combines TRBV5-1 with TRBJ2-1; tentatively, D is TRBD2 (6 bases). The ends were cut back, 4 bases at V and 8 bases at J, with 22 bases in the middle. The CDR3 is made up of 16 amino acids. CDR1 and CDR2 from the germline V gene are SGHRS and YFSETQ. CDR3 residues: CASSRGLRSGLDEQFF. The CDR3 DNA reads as TGCGCCAGCAGCCGTGGACTACGATCCGGCCTCGATGAGCAGTTCTTC. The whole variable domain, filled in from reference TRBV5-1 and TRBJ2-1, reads KAGVTQTPRYLIKTRGQQVTLSCSPISGHRSVSWYQQTPGQGLQFLFEYFSETQRNKGNFPGRFSGRQFSNSRSEMNVSTLELGDSALYLCASSRGLRSGLDEQFFGPGTRLTVL.

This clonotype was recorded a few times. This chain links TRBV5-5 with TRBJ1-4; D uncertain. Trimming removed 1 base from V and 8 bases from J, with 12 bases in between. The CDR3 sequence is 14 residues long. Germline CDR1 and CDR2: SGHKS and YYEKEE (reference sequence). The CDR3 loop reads CASSLLGRAEKLFF. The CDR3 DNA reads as TGTGCCAGCAGCTTGTTAGGGAGAGCCGAAAAACTGTTTTTT.

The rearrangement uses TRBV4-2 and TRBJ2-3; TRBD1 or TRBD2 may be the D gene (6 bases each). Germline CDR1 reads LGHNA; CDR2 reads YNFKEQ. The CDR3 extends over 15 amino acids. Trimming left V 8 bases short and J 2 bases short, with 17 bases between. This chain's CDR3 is CASQPGASDTDTQYF. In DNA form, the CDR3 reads TGTGCCAGCCAACCAGGGGCTAGCGACACAGATACGCAGTATTTT.